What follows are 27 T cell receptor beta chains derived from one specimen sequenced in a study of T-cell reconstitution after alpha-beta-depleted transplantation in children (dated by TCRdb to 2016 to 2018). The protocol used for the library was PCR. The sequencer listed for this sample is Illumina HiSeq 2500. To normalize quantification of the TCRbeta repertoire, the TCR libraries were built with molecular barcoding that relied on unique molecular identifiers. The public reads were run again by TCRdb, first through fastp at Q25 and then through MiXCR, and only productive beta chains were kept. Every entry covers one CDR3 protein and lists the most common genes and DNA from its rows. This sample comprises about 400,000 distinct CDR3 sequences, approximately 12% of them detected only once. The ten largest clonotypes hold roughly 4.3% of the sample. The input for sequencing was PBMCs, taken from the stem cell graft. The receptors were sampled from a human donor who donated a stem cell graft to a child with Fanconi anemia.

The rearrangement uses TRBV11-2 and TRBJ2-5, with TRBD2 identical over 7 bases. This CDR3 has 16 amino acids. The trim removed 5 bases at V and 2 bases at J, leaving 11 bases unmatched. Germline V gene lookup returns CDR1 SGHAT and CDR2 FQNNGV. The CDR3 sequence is CASSPFDGGNQETQYF. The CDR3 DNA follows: TGTGCCAGCAGCCCGTTCGACGGGGGGAATCAAGAGACCCAGTACTTC.

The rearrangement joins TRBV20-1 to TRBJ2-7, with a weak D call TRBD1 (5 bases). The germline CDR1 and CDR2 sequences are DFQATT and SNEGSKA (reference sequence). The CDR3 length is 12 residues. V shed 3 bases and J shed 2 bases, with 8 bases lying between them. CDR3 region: CSARAQAYEQYF. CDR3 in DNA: TGCAGTGCTAGGGCACAGGCCTACGAGCAGTACTTC.

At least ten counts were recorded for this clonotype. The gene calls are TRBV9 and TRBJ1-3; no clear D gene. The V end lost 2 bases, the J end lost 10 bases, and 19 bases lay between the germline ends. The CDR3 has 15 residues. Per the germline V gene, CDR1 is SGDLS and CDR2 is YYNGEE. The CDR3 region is CASSVGYSWRSTIYF. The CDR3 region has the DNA TGTGCCAGCAGCGTGGGCTATTCATGGCGATCGACCATATATTTT.

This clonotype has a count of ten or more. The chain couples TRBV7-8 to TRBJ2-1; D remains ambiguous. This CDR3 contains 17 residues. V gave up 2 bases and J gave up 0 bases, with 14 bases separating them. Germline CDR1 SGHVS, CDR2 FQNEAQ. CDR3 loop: CASSLPRRFSSYNEQFF. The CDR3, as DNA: TGTGCCAGCAGCTTACCAAGACGCTTTAGCTCCTACAATGAGCAGTTCTTC.

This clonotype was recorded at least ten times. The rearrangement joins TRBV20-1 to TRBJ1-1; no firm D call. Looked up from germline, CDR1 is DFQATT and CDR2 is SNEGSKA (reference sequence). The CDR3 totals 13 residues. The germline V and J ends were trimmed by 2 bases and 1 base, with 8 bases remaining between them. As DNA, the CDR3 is TGCAGTGCTAGATTATACAGGAACACTGAAGCTTTCTTT. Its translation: CSARLYRNTEAFF.

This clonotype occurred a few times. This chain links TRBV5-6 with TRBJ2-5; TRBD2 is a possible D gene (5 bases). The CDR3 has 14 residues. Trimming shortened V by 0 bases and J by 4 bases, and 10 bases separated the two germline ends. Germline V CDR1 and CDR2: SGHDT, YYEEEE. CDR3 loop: CASSLEVGRETQYF. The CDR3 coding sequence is TGTGCCAGCAGCTTGGAAGTAGGGAGAGAGACCCAGTACTTC.

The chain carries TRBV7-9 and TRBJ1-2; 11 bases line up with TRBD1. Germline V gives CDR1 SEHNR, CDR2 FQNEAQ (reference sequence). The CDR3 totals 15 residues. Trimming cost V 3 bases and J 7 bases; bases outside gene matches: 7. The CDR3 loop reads CASSFVGQGAGGYTF. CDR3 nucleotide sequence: TGTGCCAGCAGCTTCGTCGGACAGGGGGCAGGTGGCTACACCTTC.

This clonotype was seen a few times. CDR3 loop: CSAPGLHHTDTQYF. The CDR3, as DNA: TGCAGTGCTCCGGGCCTCCACCACACAGATACGCAGTATTTT. This chain connects TRBV20-1 to TRBJ2-3; D unresolved. V was cut by 5 bases and J by 2 bases, with 14 bases left in between. The CDR3 loop spans 14 amino acids. Germline V gene sequence: CDR1 DFQATT, CDR2 SNEGSKA (reference sequence).

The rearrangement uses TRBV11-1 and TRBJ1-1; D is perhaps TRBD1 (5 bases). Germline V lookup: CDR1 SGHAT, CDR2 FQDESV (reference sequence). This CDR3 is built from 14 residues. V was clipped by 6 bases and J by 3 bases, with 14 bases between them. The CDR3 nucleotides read TGTGCCAGCAGTTCCCATGGGGGAGACACTGAAGCTTTCTTT. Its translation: CASSSHGGDTEAFF.

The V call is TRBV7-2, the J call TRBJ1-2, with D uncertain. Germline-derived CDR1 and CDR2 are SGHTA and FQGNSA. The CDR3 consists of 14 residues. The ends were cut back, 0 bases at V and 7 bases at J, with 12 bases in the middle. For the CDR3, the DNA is TGTGCCAGCAGCTTAGCGCTAAAGTCGGGTGGCTACACCTTC. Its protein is CASSLALKSGGYTF.

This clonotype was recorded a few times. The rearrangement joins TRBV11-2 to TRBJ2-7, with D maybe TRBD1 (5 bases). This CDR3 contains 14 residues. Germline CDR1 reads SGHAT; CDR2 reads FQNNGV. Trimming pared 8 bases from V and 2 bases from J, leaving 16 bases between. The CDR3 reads CASSPVTATYEQYF. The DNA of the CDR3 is TGTGCCAGCTCCCCGGTGACAGCCACCTACGAGCAGTACTTC.

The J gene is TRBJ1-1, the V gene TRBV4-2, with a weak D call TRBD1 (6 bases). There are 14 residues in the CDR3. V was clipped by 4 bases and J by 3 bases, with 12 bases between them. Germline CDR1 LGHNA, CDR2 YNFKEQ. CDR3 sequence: CASSLWTADTEAFF. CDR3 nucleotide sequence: TGTGCCAGCAGCCTGTGGACAGCAGACACTGAAGCTTTCTTT.

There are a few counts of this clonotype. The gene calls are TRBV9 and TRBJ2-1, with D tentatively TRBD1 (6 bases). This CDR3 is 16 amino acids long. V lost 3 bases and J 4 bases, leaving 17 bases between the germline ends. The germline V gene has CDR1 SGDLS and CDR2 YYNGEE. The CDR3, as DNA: TGTGCCAGCAGCGCTGGAACAGGGATGGAGTACAATGAGCAGTTCTTC. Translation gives CASSAGTGMEYNEQFF.

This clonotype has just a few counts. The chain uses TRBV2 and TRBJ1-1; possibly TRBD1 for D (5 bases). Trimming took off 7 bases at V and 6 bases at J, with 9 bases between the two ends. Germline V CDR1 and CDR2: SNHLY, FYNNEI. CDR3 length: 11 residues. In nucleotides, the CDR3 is TGTGCCAGCACTCGAGGGGCTGAAGCTTTCTTT. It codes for CASTRGAEAFF.

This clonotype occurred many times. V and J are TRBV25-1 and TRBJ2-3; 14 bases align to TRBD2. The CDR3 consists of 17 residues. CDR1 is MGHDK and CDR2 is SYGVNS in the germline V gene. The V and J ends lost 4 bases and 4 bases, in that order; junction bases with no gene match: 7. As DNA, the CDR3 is TGTGCCAGCAGTGCCGGGACTAGCGGGGGTTCCGCAGATACGCAGTATTTT. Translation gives CASSAGTSGGSADTQYF.

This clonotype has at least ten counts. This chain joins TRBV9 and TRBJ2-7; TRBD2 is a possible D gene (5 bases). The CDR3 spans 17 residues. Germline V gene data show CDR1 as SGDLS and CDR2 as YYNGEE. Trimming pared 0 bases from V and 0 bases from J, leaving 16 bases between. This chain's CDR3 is CASSVEGGLGSSYEQYF. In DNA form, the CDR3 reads TGTGCCAGCAGCGTAGAGGGCGGCCTAGGGAGCTCCTACGAGCAGTACTTC. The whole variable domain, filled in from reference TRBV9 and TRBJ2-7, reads DSGVTQTPKHLITATGQRVTLRCSPRSGDLSVYWYQQSLDQGLQFLIQYYNGEERAKGNILERFSAQQFPDLHSELNLSSLELGDSALYFCASSVEGGLGSSYEQYFGPGTRLTVT.

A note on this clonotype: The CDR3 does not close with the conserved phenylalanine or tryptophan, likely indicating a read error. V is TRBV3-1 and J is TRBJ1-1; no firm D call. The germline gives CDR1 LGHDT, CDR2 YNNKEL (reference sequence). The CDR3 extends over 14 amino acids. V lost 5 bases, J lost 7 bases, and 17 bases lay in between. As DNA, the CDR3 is TGTGCCAGCAGCGCCGACGGAGTGGGTGATGAAGCTTTCTGT. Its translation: CASSADGVGDEAFC.

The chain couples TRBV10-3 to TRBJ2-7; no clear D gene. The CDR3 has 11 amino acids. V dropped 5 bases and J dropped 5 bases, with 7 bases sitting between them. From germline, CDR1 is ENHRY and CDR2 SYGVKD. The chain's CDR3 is CAISRGHEQYF. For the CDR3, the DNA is TGTGCCATCAGTCGAGGACACGAGCAGTACTTC.

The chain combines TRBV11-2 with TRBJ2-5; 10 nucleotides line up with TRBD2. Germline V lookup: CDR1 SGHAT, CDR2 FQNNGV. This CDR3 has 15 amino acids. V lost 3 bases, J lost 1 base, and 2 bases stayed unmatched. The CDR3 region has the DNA TGTGCCAGCAGCTTGGGACTAGCGTTCCAAGAGACCCAGTACTTC. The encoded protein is CASSLGLAFQETQYF.

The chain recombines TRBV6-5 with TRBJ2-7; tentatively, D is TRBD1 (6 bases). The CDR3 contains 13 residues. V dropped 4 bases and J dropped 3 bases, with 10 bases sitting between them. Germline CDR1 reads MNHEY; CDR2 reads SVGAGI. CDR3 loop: CASSLDRNYEQYF. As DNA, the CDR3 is TGTGCCAGCAGTTTGGACAGAAACTACGAGCAGTACTTC.

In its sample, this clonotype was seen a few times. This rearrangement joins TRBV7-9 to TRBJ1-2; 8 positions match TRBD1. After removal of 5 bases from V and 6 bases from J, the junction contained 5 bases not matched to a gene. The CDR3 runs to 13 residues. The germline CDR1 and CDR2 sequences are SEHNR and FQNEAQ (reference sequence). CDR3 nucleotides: TGTGCCAGCAGCCCTCAGGGGGCGCATGGCTACACCTTC. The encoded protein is CASSPQGAHGYTF.

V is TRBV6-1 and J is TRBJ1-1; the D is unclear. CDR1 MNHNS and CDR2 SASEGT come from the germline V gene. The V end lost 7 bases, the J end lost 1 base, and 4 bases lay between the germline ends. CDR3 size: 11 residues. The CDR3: CASTSNTEAFF. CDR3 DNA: TGTGCCAGCACCTCGAACACTGAAGCTTTCTTT.

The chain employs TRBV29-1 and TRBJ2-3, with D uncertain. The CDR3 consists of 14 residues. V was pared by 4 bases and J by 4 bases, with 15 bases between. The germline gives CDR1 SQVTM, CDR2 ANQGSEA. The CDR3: CSVVWIPKPDTQYF. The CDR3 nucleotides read TGCAGCGTTGTCTGGATCCCCAAGCCAGATACGCAGTATTTT.

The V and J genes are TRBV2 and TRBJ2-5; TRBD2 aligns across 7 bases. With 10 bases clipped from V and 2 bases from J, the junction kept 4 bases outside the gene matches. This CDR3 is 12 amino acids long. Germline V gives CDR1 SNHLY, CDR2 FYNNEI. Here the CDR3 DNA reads TGTGCCACCCGGCGGGAGCAAGAGACCCAGTACTTC. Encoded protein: CATRREQETQYF.

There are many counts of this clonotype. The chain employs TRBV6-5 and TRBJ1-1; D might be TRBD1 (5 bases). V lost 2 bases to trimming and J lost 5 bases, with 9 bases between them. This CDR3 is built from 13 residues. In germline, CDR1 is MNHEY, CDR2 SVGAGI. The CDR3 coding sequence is TGTGCCAGCAGTTACCAGGGAGGAACTGAAGCTTTCTTT. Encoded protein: CASSYQGGTEAFF.

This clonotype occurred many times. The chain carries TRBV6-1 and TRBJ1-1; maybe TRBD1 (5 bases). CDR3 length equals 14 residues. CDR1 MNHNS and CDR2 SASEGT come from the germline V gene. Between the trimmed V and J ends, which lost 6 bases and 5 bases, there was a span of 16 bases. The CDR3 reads CASRRGRPRTEAFF. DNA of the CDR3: TGTGCCAGCAGACGGGGCCGACCAAGGACTGAAGCTTTCTTT.

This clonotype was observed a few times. The CDR3 region is CASSARTWDGYTF. The CDR3, as DNA: TGTGCCAGCAGCGCACGAACATGGGATGGCTACACCTTC. This rearrangement joins TRBV9 to TRBJ1-2; no clear D gene. Trimming cost V 3 bases and J 6 bases, with 12 bases left between them. The CDR3 is 13 residues long. CDR1 is SGDLS and CDR2 is YYNGEE in the germline V gene.